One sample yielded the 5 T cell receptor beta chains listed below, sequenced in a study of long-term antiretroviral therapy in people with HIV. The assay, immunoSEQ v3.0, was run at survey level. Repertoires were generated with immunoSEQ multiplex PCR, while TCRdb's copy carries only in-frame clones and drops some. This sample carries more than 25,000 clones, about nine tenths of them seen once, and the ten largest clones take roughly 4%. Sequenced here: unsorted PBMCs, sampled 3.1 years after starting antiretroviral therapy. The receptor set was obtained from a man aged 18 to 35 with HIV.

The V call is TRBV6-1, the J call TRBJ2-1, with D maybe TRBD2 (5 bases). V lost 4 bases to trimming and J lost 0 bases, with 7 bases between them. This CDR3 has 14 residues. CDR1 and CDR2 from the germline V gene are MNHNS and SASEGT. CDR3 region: CASSGRISYNEQFF. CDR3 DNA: TGTGCCAGCAGTGGGAGGATCTCCTACAATGAGCAGTTCTTC.

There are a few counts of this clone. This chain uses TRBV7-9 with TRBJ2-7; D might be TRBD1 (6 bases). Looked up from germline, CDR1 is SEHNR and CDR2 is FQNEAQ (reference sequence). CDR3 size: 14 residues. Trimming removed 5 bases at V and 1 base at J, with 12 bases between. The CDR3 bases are TGTGCCAGCAGCGCCGGGACATTGTCCTACGAGCAGTACTTC. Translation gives CASSAGTLSYEQYF.

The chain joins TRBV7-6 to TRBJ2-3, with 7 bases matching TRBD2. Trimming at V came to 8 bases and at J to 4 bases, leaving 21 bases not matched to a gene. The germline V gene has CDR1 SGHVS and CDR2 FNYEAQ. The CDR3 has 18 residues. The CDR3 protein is CASLRRETSIREADTQYF. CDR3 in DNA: TGTGCCAGCCTGAGGCGGGAGACTTCCATAAGGGAGGCAGATACGCAGTATTTT. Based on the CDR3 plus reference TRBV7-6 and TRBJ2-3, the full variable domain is GAGVSQSPRYKVTKRGQDVALRCDPISGHVSLYWYRQALGQGPEFLTYFNYEAQQDKSGLPNDRFSAERPEGSISTLTIQRTEQRDSAMYRCASLRRETSIREADTQYFGPGTRLTVL.

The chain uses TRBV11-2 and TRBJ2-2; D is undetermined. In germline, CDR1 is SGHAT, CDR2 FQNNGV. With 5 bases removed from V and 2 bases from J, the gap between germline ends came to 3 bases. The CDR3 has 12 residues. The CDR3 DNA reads TGTGCCAGCAGCCATAACACCGGGGAGCTGTTTTTT. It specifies CASSHNTGELFF.

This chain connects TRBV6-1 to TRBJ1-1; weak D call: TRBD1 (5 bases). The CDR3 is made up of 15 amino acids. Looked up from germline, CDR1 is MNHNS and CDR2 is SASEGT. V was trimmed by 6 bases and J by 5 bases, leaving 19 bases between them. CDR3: CASSAPGLGGTEAFF. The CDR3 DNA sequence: TGTGCCAGCAGCGCCCCGGGACTAGGAGGGACTGAAGCTTTCTTT.